This entry is about one T cell receptor (beta chain). The antigen is undetermined. A CD45RO-CCR7+CD27+CD95- profile was what naive CD8+ T cells displayed. This sample was taken from a study of CXCR3-negative and CXCR3-positive naive CD8 T cells. Notes on the study in general: Naive CXCR3-positive and CXCR3-negative cells shared TRBV-TRBJ usage; memory cells diverged. Relative to CXCR3-negative naive cells, CXCR3-positive naive cells had more hydrophobic TRB CDR3s.

There are 16 residues in the CDR3. Germline-derived CDR1 and CDR2 are SGHTA and FQGTGA. UMI-labeled TRB cDNA libraries were prepared by 5' RACE. TCRdb re-called the 5' RACE reads, yielding one record per CDR3 amino acid sequence without DNA. The sample shows 85,000 to 90,000 distinct CDR3 sequences, and approximately 0.82% sits with its ten largest clones. The sequence was collected from a human donor in good health. Some clones in this sample may be carry-over from other donors' samples. The chain joins TRBV7-3 to TRBJ2-1; TCRdb's D call, TRBD1, is unchecked because there is no DNA. The sequencing input was naive CXCR3+ CD8+ T cells from blood. Subset described: CD45RO-CCR7+CD27+CD95- naive CD8+ T cells expressing CXCR3 (TNR3+). The CDR3 spells CASSSPGLTLHNEQFF.